This T cell receptor (beta chain) was sequenced in a study of cytomegalovirus exposure and HLA in healthy donors. Overall study context: Sequencing of 150 million to 200 million T cells in an earlier analysis found more than 100 million unique TCR beta sequences. Study-wide results and limits: Sequencing likely generated an artifact that appeared as a cluster of highly shared sequence variants. Compared with the roughly 700-donor mean, an Asian-associated ancestry cluster reportedly had fewer N-insertions, according to a later analysis.

Worth noting for this clone: Its antigen is not known.

The length of the CDR3 is 14 residues. Trimming pared 3 bases from V and 2 bases from J, leaving 11 bases between. Germline CDR1 is KGHSH and CDR2 is LQKENI. The PCR ran on 60 Vbeta and 13 Jbeta primers. The protocol was immunoSEQ multiplex PCR, while the TCRdb copy is restricted to in-frame clones and leaves out a portion. The sample has around 70,000 clones. The chain has TRBV18 and TRBJ2-7, with D unresolved. The sequence came from a female donor in good health and CMV-seropositive. The specimen sequenced was PBMCs. The CDR3 is CASSPGLFAYEQYF. The CDR3 DNA sequence: TGTGCCAGCTCACCGGGCTTGTTTGCCTACGAGCAGTACTTC.